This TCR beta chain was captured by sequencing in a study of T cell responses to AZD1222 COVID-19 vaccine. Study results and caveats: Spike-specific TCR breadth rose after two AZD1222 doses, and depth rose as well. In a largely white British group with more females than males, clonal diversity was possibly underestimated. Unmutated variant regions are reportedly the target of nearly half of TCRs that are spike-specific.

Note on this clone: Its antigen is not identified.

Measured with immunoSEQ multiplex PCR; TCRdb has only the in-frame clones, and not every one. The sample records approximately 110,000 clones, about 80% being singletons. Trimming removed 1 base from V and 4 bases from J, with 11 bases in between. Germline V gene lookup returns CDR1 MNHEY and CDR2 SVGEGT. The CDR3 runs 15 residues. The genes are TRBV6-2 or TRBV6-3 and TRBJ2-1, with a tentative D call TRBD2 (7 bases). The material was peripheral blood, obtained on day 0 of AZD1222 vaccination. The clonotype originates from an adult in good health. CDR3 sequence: CASSYWGGAYNEQFF. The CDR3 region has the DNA TGTGCCAGCAGTTACTGGGGGGGGGCTTACAATGAGCAGTTCTTC.